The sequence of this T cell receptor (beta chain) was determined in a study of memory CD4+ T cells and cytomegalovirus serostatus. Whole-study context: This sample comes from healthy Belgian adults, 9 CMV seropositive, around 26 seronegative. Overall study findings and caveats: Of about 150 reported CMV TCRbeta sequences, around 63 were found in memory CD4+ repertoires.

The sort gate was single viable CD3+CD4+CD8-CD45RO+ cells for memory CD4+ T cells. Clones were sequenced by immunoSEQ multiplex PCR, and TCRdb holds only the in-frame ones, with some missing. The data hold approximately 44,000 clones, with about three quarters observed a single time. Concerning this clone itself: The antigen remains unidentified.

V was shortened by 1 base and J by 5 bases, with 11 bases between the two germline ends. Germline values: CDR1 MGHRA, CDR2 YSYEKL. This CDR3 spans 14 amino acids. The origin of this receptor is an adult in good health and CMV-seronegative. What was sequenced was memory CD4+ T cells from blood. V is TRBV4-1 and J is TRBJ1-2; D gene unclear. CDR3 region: CASSQVMAGYGYTF. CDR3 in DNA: TGCGCCAGCAGCCAAGTCATGGCGGGGTATGGCTACACCTTC.